This T cell receptor (beta chain) was documented in a study of T cell clonotyping in hematopoietic cell transplantation. Study-wide findings and caveats: Pathologically expanded recipient clonotypes increased progressively from day 30 to day 180 as diversity fell.

On this clone: The target antigen is unknown.

The protocol was immunoSEQ multiplex PCR, while the TCRdb copy is restricted to in-frame clones and leaves out a portion. The data hold roughly 29,000 clones, with about 94% observed a single time. The CDR3 is made up of 15 amino acids. V dropped 8 bases and J dropped 6; count of bases not matched to a gene: 13. Per the germline V gene, CDR1 is SGHVS and CDR2 is FQNEAQ. The clonotype was recovered from a female patient between 50 and 60 years old who had an allogeneic stem cell transplant from a related donor, so the T cells may come from the graft donor. Some clones in this sample may be carry-over from other donors' samples. Sequencing was performed on PBMCs, taken 100 days after allogeneic stem cell transplant. This sequence joins TRBV7-8 and TRBJ2-7; 10 bases fit TRBD1. The CDR3 spells CASRTGPDRGREQYF. For the CDR3, the DNA is TGTGCCAGCCGCACGGGGCCTGACAGGGGGCGCGAGCAGTACTTC.